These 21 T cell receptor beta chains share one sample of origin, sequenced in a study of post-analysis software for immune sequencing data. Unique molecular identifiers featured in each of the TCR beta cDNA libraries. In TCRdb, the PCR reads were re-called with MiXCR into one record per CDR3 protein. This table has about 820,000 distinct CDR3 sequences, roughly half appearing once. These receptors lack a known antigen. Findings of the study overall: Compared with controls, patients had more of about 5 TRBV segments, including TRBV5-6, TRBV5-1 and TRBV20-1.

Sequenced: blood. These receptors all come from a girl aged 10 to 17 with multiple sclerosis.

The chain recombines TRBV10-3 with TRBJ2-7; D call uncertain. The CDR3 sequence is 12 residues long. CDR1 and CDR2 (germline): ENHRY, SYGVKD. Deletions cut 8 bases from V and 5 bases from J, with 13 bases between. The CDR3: CAIGLRTDEQYF. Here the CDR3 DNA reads TGTGCCATCGGTCTCAGGACCGACGAGCAGTACTTC.

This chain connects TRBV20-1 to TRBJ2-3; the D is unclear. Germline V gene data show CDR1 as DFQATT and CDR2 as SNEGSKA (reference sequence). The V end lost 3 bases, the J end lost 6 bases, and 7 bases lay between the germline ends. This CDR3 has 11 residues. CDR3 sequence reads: CSASTGDTQYF. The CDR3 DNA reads TGCAGTGCTAGCACCGGTGATACGCAGTATTTT.

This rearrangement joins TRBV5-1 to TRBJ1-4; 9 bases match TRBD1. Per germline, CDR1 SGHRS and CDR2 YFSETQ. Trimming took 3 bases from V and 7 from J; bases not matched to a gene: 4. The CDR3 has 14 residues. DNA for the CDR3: TGCGCCAGCAGCTGGGACAGGGCGAGTGAAAAACTGTTTTTT. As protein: CASSWDRASEKLFF.

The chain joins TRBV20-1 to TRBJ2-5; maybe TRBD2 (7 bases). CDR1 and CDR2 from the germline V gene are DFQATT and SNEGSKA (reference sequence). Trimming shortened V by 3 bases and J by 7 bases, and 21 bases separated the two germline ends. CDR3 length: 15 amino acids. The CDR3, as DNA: TGCAGTGCTAGGGTCGCGGCGGGGGCCTTAGGGACCCAGTACTTC. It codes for CSARVAAGALGTQYF.

The CDR3 spells CASSDRPQGARDEQFF. The CDR3, as DNA: TGTGCCAGCAGTGATAGGCCACAGGGGGCTCGGGATGAGCAGTTCTTC. The chain employs TRBV25-1 and TRBJ2-1, with 9 bases that match TRBD1. Germline CDR1 MGHDK, CDR2 SYGVNS. J lost 8 bases, V lost 3 bases, and 11 bases had no gene match. This CDR3 contains 16 residues. The full variable domain, with the rest looked up from reference TRBV25-1 and TRBJ2-1, is EADIYQTPRYLVIGTGKKITLECSQTMGHDKMYWYQQDPGMELHLIHYSYGVNSTEKGDLSSESTVSRIRTEHFPLTLESARPSHTSQYLCASSDRPQGARDEQFFGPGTRLTVL.

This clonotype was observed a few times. CDR3 in amino acids: CASSVEPSGRALSYNEQFF. In DNA, the CDR3 is TGTGCCAGCAGCGTTGAACCGAGCGGGAGGGCCCTATCCTACAATGAGCAGTTCTTC. This sequence joins TRBV9 and TRBJ2-1; 10 bases line up with TRBD2. CDR1 SGDLS and CDR2 YYNGEE come from the germline V gene. The CDR3 covers 19 residues. V dropped 2 bases and J dropped 1; count of bases not matched to a gene: 12.

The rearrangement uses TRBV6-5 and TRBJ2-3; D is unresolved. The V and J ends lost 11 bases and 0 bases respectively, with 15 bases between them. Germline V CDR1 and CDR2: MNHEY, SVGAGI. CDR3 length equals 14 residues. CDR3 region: CAAGVGGSTDTQYF. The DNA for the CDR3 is TGTGCCGCTGGGGTCGGCGGAAGCACAGATACGCAGTATTTT.

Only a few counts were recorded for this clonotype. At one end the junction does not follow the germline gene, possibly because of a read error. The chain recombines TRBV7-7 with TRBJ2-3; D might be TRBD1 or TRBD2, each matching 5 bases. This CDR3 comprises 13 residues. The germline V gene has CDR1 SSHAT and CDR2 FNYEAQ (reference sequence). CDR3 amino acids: CASSPGRTDTQYF. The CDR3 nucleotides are TGTGCTAGCAGCCCGGGGCGCACAGATACGCAGTATTTT.

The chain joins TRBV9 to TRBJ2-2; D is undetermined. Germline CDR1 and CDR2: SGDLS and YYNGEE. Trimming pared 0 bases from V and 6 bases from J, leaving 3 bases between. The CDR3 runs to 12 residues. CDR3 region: CASSVEAGELFF. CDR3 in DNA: TGTGCCAGCAGCGTAGAAGCCGGGGAGCTGTTTTTT.

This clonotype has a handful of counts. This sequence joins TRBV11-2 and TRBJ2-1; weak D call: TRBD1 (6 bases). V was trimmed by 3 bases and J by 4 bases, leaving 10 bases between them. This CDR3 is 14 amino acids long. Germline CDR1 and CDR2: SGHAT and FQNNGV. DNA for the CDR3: TGTGCCAGCAGCTTTGGACAGACATACAATGAGCAGTTCTTC. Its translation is CASSFGQTYNEQFF.

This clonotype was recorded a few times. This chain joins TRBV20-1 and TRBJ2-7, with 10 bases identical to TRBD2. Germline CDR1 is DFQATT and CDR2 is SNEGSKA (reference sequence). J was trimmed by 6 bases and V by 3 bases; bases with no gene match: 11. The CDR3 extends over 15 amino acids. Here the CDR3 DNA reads TGCAGTGCTAGTCTACTAGCGGGGAGGGTAACCGAGCAGTACTTC. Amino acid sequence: CSASLLAGRVTEQYF.

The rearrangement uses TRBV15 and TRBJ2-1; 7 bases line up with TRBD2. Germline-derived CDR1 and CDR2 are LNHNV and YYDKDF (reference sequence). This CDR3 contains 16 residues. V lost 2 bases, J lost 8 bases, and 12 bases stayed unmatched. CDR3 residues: CATSRQRGGRRHEQFF. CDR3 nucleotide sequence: TGTGCCACCAGCAGACAACGCGGGGGAAGAAGACATGAGCAGTTCTTC. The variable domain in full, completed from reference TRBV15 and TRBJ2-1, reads DAMVIQNPRYQVTQFGKPVTLSCSQTLNHNVMYWYQQKSSQAPKLLFHYYDKDFNNEADTPDNFQSRRPNTSFCFLDIRSPGLGDTAMYLCATSRQRGGRRHEQFFGPGTRLTVL.

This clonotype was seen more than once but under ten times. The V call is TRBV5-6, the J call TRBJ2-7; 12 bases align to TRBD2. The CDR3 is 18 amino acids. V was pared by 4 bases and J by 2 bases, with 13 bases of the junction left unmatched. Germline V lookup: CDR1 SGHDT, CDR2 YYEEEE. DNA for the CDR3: TGTGCCAGCAGCCCCGTCGCTAGCGGGAGGGCCGAGACCTACGAGCAGTACTTC. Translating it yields CASSPVASGRAETYEQYF.

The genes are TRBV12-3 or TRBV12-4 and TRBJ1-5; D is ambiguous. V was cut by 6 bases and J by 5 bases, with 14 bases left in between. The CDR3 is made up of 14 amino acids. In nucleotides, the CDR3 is TGTGCCAGCAGCCCGGGTCCTAAATATCAGCCCCAGCATTTT. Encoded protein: CASSPGPKYQPQHF.

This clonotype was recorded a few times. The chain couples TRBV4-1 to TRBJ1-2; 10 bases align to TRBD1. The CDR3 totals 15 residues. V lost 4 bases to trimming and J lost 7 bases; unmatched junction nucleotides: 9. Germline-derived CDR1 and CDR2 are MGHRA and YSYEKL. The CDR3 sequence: CASSPMAGQGFGYTF. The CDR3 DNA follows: TGCGCCAGCAGCCCGATGGCGGGACAGGGGTTTGGCTACACCTTC.

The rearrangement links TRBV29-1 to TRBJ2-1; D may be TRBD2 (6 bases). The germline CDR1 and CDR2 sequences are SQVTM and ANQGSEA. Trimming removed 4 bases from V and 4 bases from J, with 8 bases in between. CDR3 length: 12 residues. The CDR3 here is CSVVSGYNEQFF. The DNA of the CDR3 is TGCAGCGTTGTTAGCGGATACAATGAGCAGTTCTTC.

CDR3: CASSGPWGVNEQFF. CDR3 DNA sequence: TGTGCCAGCAGTGGTCCCTGGGGGGTGAATGAGCAGTTCTTC. The V and J genes are TRBV2 and TRBJ2-1; tentatively, D is TRBD2 (6 bases). The CDR3 length is 14 residues. Looked up from germline, CDR1 is SNHLY and CDR2 is FYNNEI. V was pared by 4 bases and J by 7 bases, with 14 bases between.

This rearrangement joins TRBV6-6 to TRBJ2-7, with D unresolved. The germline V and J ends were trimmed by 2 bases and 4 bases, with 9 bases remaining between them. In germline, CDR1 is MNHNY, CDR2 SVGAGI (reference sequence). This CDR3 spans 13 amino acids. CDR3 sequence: CASSYAPWYEQYF. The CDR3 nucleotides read TGTGCCAGCAGTTACGCCCCCTGGTACGAGCAGTACTTC.

CDR3 amino acids: CASSRALGSGANVLTF. The DNA for the CDR3 is TGTGCCAGCAGCCGAGCTTTAGGCTCTGGGGCCAACGTCCTGACTTTC. V usage is TRBV3-1 and J usage is TRBJ2-6; D is unclear. The V and J ends lost 4 bases and 0 bases respectively, with 10 bases between them. Germline CDR1 and CDR2: LGHDT and YNNKEL (reference sequence). The CDR3 length is 16 residues.

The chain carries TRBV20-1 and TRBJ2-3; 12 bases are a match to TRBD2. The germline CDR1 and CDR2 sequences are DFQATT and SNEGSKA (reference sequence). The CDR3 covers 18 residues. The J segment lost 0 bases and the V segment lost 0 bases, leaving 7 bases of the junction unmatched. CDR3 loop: CSARDFLAGGFSTDTQYF. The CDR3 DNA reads TGCAGTGCTAGAGATTTCCTAGCGGGAGGGTTTAGCACAGATACGCAGTATTTT.

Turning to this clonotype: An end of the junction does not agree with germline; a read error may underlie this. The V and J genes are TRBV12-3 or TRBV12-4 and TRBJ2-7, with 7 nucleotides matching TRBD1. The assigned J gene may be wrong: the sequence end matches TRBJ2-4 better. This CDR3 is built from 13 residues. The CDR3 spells CTSGSTGQNIQYF. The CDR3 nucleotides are TGTACCAGCGGCTCGACAGGGCAAAACATTCAGTACTTC.